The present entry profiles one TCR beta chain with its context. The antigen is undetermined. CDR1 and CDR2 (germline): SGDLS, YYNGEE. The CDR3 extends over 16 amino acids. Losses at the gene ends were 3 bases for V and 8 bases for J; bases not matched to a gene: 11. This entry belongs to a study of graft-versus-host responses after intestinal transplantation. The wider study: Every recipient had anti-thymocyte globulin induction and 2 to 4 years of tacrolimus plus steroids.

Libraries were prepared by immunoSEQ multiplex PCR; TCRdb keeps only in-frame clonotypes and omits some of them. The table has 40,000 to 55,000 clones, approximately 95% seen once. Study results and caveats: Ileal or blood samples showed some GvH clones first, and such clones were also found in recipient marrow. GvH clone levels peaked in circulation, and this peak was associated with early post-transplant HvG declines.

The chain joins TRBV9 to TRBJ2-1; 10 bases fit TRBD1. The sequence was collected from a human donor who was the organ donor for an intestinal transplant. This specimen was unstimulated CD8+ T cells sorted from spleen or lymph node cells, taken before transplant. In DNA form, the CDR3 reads TGTGCCAGCAGCGGAGGGTTGGACAGGGGGTTGGATGAGCAGTTCTTC. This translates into CASSGGLDRGLDEQFF.